Given below is one T cell receptor (beta chain) in context. This entry belongs to a study of blood T cell repertoires in COVID-19. CDR1 and CDR2 (germline): MNHEY, SMNVEV (reference sequence). Trimming stripped 5 bases from V and 2 bases from J, with 6 bases between. The CDR3 is made up of 13 amino acids. Here immunoSEQ multiplex PCR was the method, and the copy in TCRdb shows in-frame clones only, minus some. The sample shows about 500,000 clones, 89% of them seen only once. The chain carries TRBV27 and TRBJ2-2; no clear D. This TCR derives from a man aged 18 to 29 with COVID-19, enrolled during active disease. Sequencing was performed on peripheral blood. The DNA for the CDR3 is TGTGCCAGCAGTCTAGAAAACACCGGGGAGCTGTTTTTT. Translation: CASSLENTGELFF.